Sequencing of this TCR beta chain was carried out in a study of blood T cells in healthy people across ages. This clonotype was counted between two and nine times. The germline V gene encodes CDR1 SGHRS and CDR2 YFSETQ. The CDR3 contains 15 residues. Trimming at V came to 2 bases and at J to 1 base, leaving 4 bases not matched to a gene. Combining a sample-barcoded 5' primer with a J-beta primer mix, a second PCR ran for 7 to 11 cycles. CDR3-containing paired-end reads numbering at least 2.5 million came from each sample. One entry per CDR3 protein, called by TCRdb with MiXCR from the 5' RACE reads. The data contain 1.5 million or so distinct CDR3 sequences, 35% to 45% of them singletons. Every sample had a minimum of 6.5 million PBMCs isolated. Per individual sample, total RNA of at least 6 micrograms was extracted.

This rearrangement joins TRBV5-1 to TRBJ2-3; TRBD1 aligns across 7 bases. The source material was blood. This sequence originates from a young woman in good health. CDR3 sequence: CASSFTGAGTDTQYF. The DNA of the CDR3 is TGCGCCAGCAGCTTTACAGGGGCCGGCACAGATACGCAGTATTTT.